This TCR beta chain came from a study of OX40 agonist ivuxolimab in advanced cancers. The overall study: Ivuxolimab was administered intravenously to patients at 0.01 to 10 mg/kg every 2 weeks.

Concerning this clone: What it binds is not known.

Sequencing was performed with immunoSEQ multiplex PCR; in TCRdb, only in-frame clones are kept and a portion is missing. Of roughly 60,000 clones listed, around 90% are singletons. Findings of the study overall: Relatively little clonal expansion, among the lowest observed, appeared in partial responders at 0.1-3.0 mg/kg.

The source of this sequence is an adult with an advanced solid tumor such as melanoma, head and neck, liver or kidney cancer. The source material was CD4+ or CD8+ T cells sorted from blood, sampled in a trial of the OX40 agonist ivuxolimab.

CDR3 protein: CASSSEDRGAEKLFF. In DNA form, the CDR3 reads TGTGCCAGCAGCTCAGAAGACAGGGGAGCCGAAAAACTGTTTTTT. The rearrangement uses TRBV9 and TRBJ1-4; 8 positions agree with TRBD1. The CDR3 is 15 amino acids. Germline loops: CDR1 SGDLS, CDR2 YYNGEE. Trimming at V came to 4 bases and at J to 8 bases, leaving 10 bases not matched to a gene.